The clone carrying this T cell receptor beta chain was observed a handful of times. The J segment lost 1 base and the V segment lost 0 bases, leaving 17 bases of the junction unmatched. CDR1 is SGDLS, CDR2 YYNGEE, per germline. The CDR3 totals 20 residues. The data originate from a study of blood T cell repertoires in COVID-19. Original data processing: The assay estimated nucleated cells by amplifying reference gene primers. Assay used: immunoSEQ multiplex PCR; TCRdb lists only in-frame clones, some missing. The V and J calls and the clone size are those of that table, but D and trimming were determined from the DNA. The table shows 70,000 to 85,000 clones, with over 85% occurring only once.

The clonotype was recovered from a human donor in a cohort sampled during active COVID-19. This chain links TRBV9 with TRBJ2-5, with 8 positions matching TRBD2. Specimen: peripheral blood. CDR3 bases: TGTGCCAGCAGCGTAGCTCCGGGGATCGGGGTCGGGAGGGCCCAAGAGACCCAGTACTTC. Encoded protein: CASSVAPGIGVGRAQETQYF.